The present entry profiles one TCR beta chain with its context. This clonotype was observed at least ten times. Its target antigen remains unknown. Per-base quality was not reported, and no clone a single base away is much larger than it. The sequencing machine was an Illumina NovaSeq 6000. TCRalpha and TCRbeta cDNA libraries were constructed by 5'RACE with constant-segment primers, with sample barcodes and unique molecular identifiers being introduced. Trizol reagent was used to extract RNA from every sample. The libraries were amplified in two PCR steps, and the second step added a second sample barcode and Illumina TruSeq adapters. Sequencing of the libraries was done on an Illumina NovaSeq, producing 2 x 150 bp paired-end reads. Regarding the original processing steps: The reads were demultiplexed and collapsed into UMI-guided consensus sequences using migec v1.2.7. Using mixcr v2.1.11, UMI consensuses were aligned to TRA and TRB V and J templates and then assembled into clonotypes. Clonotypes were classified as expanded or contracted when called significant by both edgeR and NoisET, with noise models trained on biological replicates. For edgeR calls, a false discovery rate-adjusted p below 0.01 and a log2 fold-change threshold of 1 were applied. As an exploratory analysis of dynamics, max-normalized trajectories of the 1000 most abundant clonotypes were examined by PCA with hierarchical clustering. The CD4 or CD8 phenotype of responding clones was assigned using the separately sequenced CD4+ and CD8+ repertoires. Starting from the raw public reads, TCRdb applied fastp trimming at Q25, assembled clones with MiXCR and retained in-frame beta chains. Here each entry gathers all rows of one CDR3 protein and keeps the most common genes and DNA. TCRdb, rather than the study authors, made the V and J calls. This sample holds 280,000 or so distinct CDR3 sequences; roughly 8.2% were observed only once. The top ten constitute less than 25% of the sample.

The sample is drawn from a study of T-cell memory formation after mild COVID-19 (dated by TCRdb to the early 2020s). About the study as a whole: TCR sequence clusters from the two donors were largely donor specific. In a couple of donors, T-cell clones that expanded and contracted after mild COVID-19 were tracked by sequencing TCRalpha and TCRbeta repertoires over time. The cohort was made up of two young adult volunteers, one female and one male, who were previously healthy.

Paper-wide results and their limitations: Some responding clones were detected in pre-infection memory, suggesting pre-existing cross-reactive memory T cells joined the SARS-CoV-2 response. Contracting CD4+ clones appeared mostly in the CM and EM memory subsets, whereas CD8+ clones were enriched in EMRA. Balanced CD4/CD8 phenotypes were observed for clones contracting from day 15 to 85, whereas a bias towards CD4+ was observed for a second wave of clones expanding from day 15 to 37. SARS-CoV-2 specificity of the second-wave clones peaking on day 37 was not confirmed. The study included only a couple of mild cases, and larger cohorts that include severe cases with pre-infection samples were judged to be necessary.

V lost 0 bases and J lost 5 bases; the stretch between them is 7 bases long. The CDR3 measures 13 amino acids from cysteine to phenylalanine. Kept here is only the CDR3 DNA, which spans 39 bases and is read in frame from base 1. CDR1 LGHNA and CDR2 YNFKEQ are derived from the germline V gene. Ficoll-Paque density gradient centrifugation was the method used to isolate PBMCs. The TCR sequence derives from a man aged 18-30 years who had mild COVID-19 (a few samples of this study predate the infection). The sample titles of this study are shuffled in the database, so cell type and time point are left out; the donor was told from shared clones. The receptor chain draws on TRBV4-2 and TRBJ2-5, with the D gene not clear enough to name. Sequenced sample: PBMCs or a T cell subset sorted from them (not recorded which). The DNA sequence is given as TGTGCCAGCAGCCAAGATCCGAGGGAGACCCAGTACTTC. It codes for CASSQDPRETQYF.